Shown below are 4 T cell receptor beta chains from a single sample sequenced in a study. TCRdb itself ran the RT-PCR reads through MiXCR, one entry per CDR3 protein. The sample contains about 680,000 distinct CDR3 sequences, 14% of which appear only once. Sequencing was done on a sample of memory CD4+ T cells from blood. These receptors came from a female donor in good health, serving as a healthy control.

The table lists this clonotype with many counts. The chain uses TRBV27 and TRBJ2-5, with D hard to call. V gave up 3 bases and J gave up 4 bases, with 12 bases separating them. The CDR3 length is 14 residues. CDR1 is MNHEY and CDR2 is SMNVEV in the germline V gene (reference sequence). CDR3 amino acids: CASSFHPFPETQYF. The CDR3 bases are TGTGCCAGCAGTTTTCATCCTTTTCCAGAGACCCAGTACTTC.

V usage is TRBV7-2 and J usage is TRBJ1-1; D is unresolved. Germline V gene lookup returns CDR1 SGHTA and CDR2 FQGNSA. This CDR3 has 14 residues. V lost 6 bases and J lost 0, with 11 bases in between. In nucleotides, the CDR3 is TGTGCCAGCAGTTTTTTTGTCCTGAACACTGAAGCTTTCTTT. Translation gives CASSFFVLNTEAFF.

This chain connects TRBV7-3 to TRBJ2-2, with D possibly called TRBD1 or TRBD2 (6 bases each). The CDR3 length is 17 residues. Germline CDR1 is SGHTA and CDR2 is FQGTGA. Trimming removed 5 bases from V and 1 base from J, with 17 bases in between. CDR3 in amino acids: CASSPGSTGKNTGELFF. In nucleotides, the CDR3 is TGTGCCAGCAGCCCCGGGAGTACAGGGAAGAACACCGGGGAGCTGTTTTTT.

This clonotype turned up a few times. V usage is TRBV6-6 and J usage is TRBJ1-6; the D is unclear. In germline, CDR1 is MNHNY, CDR2 SVGAGI (reference sequence). The CDR3 has 16 residues. V shed 0 bases and J shed 0 bases, with 6 bases lying between them. CDR3: CASSYSSGSYNSPLHF. CDR3 DNA sequence: TGTGCCAGCAGTTACTCGTCAGGCTCCTATAATTCACCCCTCCACTTT.